The clone carrying this T cell receptor (beta chain) was detected many times. The antigen is unknown. What was amplified from RNA transcripts were TCR beta CDR3 regions. The TCR CDR3 was amplified in a first-round RT-PCR using the HTBI primer set. TCRdb recomputed calls from the multiplex PCR reads with MiXCR, one row per CDR3 protein. The table records about 640,000 distinct CDR3 sequences, about 14% of them present only once. The entry originates in a study of T cells in Graves' hyperthyroidism and ophthalmopathy. Study results and limitations: Most expanded thyroid clonotypes above 0.001 also appeared in blood. The authors' 13 V-J model separated ophthalmopathy from stable hyperthyroidism.

V was trimmed by 5 bases and J by 7 bases, leaving 12 bases between them. The CDR3 has 12 residues. CDR1 MNHEY and CDR2 SMNVEV come from the germline V gene (reference sequence). The clonotype was recovered from a woman between 50 and 59 years old with Graves' ophthalmopathy. Sequencing input: blood. The V call is TRBV27, the J call TRBJ2-7; D is unclear. In DNA, the CDR3 is TGTGCCAGCAGTGAAACCGCGGAGGAGCAGTACTTC. Translation: CASSETAEEQYF.